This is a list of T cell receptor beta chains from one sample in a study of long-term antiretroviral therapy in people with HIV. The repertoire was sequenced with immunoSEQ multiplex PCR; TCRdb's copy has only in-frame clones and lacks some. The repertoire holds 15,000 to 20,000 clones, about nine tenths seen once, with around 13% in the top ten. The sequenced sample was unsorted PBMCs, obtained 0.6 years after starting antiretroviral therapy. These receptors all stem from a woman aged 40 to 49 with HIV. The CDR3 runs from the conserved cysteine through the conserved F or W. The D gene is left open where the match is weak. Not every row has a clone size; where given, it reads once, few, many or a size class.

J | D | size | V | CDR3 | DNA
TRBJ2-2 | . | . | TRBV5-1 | CASSLVYSVNTGELFF | TGCGCCAGCAGCTTGGTTTATTCGGTGAACACCGGGGAGCTGTTTTTT
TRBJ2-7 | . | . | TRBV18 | CASSPLTTYEQYF | TGTGCCAGCTCACCACTTACGACCTACGAGCAGTACTTC
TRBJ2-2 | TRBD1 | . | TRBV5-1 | CASSLEGAGNTGELFF | TGCGCCAGCAGCTTGGAGGGGGCCGGTAACACCGGGGAGCTGTTTTTT
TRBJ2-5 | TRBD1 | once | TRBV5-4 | CASSRDSRQETQYF | TGTGCCAGCAGTCGGGACAGCCGCCAAGAGACCCAGTACTTC
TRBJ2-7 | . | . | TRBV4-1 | CASSQDLLFSYEQYF | TGCGCCAGCAGCCAAGATTTGCTCTTTTCCTACGAGCAGTACTTC
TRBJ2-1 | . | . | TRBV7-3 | CASSLRRYNEQFF | TGTGCCAGCAGCTTAAGACGGTACAATGAGCAGTTCTTC
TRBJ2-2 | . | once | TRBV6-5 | CASSYRSTGELFF | TGTGCCAGCAGTTACCGCAGTACCGGGGAGCTGTTTTTT
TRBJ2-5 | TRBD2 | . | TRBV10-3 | CAISGTSAQETQYF | TGTGCCATCAGCGGGACTAGCGCGCAAGAGACCCAGTACTTC
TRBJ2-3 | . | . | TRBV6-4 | CASSALSTDTQYF | TGTGCCAGCAGTGCACTCAGCACAGATACGCAGTATTTT
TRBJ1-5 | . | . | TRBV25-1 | CASSEVGGANQPQHF | TGTGCCAGCAGTGAGGTTGGGGGGGCAAATCAGCCCCAGCATTTT
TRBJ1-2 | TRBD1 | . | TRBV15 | CATSRTARADRANYGYTF | TGTGCCACCAGCAGAACCGCTAGGGCAGACAGGGCAAACTATGGCTACACCTTC
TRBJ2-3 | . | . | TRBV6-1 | CASSDLEALAQYF | TGTGCCAGCAGTGACCTAGAGGCACTGGCGCAGTATTTT
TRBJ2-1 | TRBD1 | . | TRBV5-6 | CASSLEGGEFF | TGTGCCAGCAGCTTGGAAGGGGGCGAGTTCTTC
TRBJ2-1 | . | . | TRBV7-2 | CASSLAGAGFYNEQFF | TGTGCCAGCAGCTTAGCGGGGGCGGGTTTCTACAATGAGCAGTTCTTC
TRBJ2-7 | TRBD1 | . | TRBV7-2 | CASSLKSGQGYEQYF | TGTGCCAGCAGCTTAAAGTCCGGACAGGGCTACGAGCAGTACTTC
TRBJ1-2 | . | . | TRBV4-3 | CASSQDLWGFNYPIYGYTF | TGCGCCAGCAGCCAAGATCTATGGGGCTTCAACTACCCGATCTATGGCTACACCTTC
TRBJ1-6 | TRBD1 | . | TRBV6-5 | CASRSGQGASSPLHF | TGTGCCAGCAGGTCCGGACAGGGGGCGAGTTCACCCCTCCACTTT
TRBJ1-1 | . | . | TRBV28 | CASSQTGVLNTEAFF | TGTGCCAGCAGTCAGACCGGGGTTCTGAACACTGAAGCTTTCTTT
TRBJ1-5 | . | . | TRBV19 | CASSRNSGVYSNQPQHF | TGTGCCAGTAGTCGAAACAGTGGAGTTTATAGCAATCAGCCCCAGCATTTT
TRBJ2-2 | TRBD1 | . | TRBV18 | CASSPRGTGASTGELFF | TGTGCCAGCTCACCACGAGGGACAGGGGCGTCCACCGGGGAGCTGTTTTTT
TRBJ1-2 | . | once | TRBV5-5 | CASSLEPGLGYTF | TGTGCCAGCAGCTTGGAGCCAGGGTTGGGCTACACCTTC
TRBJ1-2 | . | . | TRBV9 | CASSVEAAALDYGYTF | TGTGCCAGCAGCGTAGAGGCGGCGGCCCTCGACTATGGCTACACCTTC
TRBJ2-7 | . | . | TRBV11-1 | CASSLAGEITYEQYF | TGTGCCAGCAGCTTAGCAGGGGAAATTACCTACGAGCAGTACTTC
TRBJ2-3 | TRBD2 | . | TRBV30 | CAWSQTSGGFADTQYF | TGTGCCTGGAGTCAGACTAGCGGGGGTTTCGCAGATACGCAGTATTTT
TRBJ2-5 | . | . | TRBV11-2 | CASSLGGSNIVETQYF | TGTGCCAGCAGCTTAGGGGGGTCCAATATCGTGGAGACCCAGTACTTC
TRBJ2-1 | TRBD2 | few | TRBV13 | CASSLRTSGGDGHEQFF | TGTGCCAGCAGCTTAAGAACTAGCGGGGGGGACGGGCATGAGCAGTTCTTC
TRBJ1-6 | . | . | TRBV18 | CASSLEWGPNSPLHF | TGTGCCAGCTCACTCGAATGGGGACCTAATTCACCCCTCCACTTT
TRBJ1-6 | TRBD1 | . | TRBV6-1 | CASGDRGGSPLHF | TGTGCCAGTGGGGACAGGGGTGGATCACCCCTCCACTTT
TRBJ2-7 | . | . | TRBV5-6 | CASSPPQAGSYEQYF | TGTGCCAGCAGCCCCCCGCAGGCAGGATCCTACGAGCAGTACTTC
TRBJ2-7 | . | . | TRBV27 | CASSPLVGRTYEQYF | TGTGCCAGCAGTCCGTTAGTCGGCCGAACCTACGAGCAGTACTTC
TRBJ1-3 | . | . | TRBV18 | CASSRNRPQGLTGNTIYF | TGTGCCAGCTCCCGAAACAGGCCACAGGGACTAACTGGAAACACCATATATTTT
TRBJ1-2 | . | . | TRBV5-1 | CASSGGLEGYTF | TGCGCCAGCAGCGGGGGACTAGAAGGCTACACCTTC
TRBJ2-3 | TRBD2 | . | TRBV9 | CASSADRGGYISDTQYF | TGTGCCAGCAGCGCCGACCGCGGGGGGTATATATCAGATACGCAGTATTTT
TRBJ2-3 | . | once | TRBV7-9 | CASSPRPRGIFTDTQYF | TGTGCCAGCAGCCCCAGACCCAGGGGAATATTCACAGATACGCAGTATTTT
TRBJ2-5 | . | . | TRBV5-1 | CASSIGTTYETQYF | TGCGCCAGCAGCATCGGGACAACCTACGAGACCCAGTACTTC
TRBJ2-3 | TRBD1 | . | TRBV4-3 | CASSQAWTGLLGKAGTDTQYF | TGCGCCAGCAGCCAAGCTTGGACAGGGTTATTGGGAAAAGCGGGCACAGATACGCAGTATTTT
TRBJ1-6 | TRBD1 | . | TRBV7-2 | CASSPWDRNNSPLHF | TGTGCCAGCAGCCCCTGGGACAGGAATAATTCACCCCTCCACTTT
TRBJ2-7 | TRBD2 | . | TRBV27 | CASSLMRGGNEQYF | TGTGCCAGCAGTTTAATGCGGGGGGGCAACGAGCAGTACTTC
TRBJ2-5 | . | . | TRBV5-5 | CASSLEETQYF | TGTGCCAGCAGCTTGGAAGAGACCCAGTACTTC
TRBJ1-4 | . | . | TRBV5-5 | CASSLHQEKLFF | TGTGCCAGCAGCTTGCATCAAGAAAAACTGTTTTTT